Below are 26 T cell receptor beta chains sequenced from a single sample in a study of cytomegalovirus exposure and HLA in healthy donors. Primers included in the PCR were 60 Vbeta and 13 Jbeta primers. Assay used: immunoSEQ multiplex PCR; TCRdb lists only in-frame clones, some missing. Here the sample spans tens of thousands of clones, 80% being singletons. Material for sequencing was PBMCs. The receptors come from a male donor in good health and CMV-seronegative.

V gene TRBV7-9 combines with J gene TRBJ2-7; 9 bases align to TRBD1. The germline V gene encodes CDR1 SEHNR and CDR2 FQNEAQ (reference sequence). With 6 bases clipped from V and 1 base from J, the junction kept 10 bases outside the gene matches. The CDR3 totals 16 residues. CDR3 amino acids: CASSKGQGIWSYEQYF. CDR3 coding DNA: TGTGCCAGCAGTAAGGGACAGGGAATTTGGTCCTACGAGCAGTACTTC.

The CDR3 spells CASQGPGGTDTQYF. CDR3 nucleotides: TGTGCCAGCCAGGGACCGGGAGGCACAGATACGCAGTATTTT. The genes are TRBV2 and TRBJ2-3; D may be TRBD2 (6 bases). V was trimmed by 8 bases and J by 1 base, leaving 13 bases between them. Germline V gene lookup returns CDR1 SNHLY and CDR2 FYNNEI. The CDR3 length is 14 residues.

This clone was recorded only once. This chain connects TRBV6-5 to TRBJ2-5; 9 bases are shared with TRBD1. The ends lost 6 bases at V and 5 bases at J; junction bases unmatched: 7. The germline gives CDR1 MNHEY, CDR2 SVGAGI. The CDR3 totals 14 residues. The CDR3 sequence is CASSVQGAGETQYF. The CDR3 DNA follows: TGTGCCAGCAGCGTACAGGGGGCCGGCGAGACCCAGTACTTC.

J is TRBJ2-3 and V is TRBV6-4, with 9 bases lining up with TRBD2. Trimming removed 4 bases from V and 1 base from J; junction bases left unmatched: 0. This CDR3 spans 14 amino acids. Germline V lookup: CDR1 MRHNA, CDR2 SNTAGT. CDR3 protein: CASSVAGGTDTQYF. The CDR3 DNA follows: TGTGCCAGCAGTGTAGCGGGGGGCACAGATACGCAGTATTTT.

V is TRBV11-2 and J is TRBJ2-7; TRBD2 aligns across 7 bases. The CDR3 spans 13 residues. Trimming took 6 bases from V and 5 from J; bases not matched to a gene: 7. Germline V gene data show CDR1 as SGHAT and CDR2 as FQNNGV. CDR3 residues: CASRGGWADEQYF. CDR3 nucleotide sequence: TGTGCCAGCAGGGGAGGGTGGGCCGACGAGCAGTACTTC.

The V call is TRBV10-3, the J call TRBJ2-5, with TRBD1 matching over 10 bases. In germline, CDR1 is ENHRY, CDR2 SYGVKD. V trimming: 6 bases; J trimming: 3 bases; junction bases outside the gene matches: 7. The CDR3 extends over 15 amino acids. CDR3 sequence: CAIRDSTGGKETQYF. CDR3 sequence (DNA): TGTGCCATCAGAGACTCGACAGGGGGCAAAGAGACCCAGTACTTC.

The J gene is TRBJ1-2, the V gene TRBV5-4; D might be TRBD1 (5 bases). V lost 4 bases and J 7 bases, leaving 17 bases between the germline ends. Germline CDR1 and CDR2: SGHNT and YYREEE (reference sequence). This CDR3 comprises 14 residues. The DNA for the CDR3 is TGTGCCAGCAGCGCCGGGTGGCAGGGCGCTGGCTACACCTTC. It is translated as CASSAGWQGAGYTF.

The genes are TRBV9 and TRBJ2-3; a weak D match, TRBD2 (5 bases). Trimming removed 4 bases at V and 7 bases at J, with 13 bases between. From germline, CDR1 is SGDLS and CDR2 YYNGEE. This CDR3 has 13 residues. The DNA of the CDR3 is TGTGCCAGCAGCTCGGGCCTGACTAATACGCAGTATTTT. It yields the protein CASSSGLTNTQYF.

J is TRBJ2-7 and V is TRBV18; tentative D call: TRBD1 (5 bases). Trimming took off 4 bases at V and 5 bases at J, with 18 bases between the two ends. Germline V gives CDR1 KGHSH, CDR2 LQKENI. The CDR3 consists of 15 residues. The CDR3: CASSLQVGRAHEQYF. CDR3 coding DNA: TGTGCCAGCTCACTTCAAGTCGGCAGGGCCCACGAGCAGTACTTC. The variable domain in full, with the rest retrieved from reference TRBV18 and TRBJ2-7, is NAGVMQNPRHLVRRRGQEARLRCSPMKGHSHVYWYRQLPEEGLKFMVYLQKENIIDESGMPKERFSAEFPKEGPSILRIQQVVRGDSAAYFCASSLQVGRAHEQYFGPGTRLTVT.

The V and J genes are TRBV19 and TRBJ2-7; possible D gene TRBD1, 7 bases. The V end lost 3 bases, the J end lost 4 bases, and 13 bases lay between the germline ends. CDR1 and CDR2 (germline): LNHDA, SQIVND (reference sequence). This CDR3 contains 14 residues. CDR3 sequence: CASSMRDRPYEQYF. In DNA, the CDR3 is TGTGCCAGTAGTATGCGGGACAGACCTTACGAGCAGTACTTC. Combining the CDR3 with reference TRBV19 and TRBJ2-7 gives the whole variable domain DGGITQSPKYLFRKEGQNVTLSCEQNLNHDAMYWYRQDPGQGLRLIYYSQIVNDFQKGDIAEGYSVSREKKESFPLTVTSAQKNPTAFYLCASSMRDRPYEQYFGPGTRLTVT.

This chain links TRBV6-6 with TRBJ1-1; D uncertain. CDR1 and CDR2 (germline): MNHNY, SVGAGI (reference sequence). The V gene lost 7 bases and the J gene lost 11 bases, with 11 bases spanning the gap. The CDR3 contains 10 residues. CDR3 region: CASNGPRAFF. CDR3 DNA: TGTGCCAGCAATGGTCCGAGGGCTTTCTTT.

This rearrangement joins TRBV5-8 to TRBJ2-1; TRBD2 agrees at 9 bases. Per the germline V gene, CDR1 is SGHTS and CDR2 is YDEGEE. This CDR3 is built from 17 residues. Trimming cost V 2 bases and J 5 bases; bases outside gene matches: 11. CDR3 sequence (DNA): TGTGCCAGCAGCTTATATCTAGGCGGGGGGGCGGACAATGAGCAGTTCTTC. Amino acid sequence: CASSLYLGGGADNEQFF.

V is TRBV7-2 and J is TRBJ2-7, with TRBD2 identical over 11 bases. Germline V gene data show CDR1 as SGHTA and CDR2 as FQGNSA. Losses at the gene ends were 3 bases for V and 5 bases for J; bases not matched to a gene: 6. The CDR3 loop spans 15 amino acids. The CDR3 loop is CASSFSGGAWDEQYF. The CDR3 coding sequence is TGTGCCAGCAGCTTTAGCGGGGGGGCCTGGGACGAGCAGTACTTC. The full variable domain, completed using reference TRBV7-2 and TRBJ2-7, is GAGVSQSPSNKVTEKGKDVELRCDPISGHTALYWYRQSLGQGLEFLIYFQGNSAPDKSGLPSDRFSAERTGGSVSTLTIQRTQQEDSAVYLCASSFSGGAWDEQYFGPGTRLTVT.

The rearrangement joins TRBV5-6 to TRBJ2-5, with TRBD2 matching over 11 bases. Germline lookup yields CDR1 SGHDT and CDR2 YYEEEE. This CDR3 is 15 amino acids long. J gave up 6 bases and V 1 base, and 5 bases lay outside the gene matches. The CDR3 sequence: CASSLQLAGAKTQYF. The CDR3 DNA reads TGTGCCAGCAGCTTGCAACTAGCGGGGGCCAAGACCCAGTACTTC.

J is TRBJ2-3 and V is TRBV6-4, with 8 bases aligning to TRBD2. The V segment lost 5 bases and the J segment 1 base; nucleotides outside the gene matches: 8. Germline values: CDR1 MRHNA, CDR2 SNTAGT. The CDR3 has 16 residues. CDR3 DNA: TGTGCCAGCAGTCAAAGAACTAGCGGTGGCACAGATACGCAGTATTTT. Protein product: CASSQRTSGGTDTQYF.

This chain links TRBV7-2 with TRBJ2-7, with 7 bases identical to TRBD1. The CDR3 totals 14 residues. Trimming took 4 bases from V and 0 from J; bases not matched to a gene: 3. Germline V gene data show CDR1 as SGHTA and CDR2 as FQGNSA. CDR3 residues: CASSYRQGSYEQYF. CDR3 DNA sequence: TGTGCCAGCAGCTACAGACAGGGCTCCTACGAGCAGTACTTC.

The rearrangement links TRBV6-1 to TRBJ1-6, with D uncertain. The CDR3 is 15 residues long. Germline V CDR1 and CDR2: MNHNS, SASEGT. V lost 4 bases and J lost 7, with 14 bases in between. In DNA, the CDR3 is TGTGCCAGCAGTGCCCGGTCTCAAGCGAATTCACCCCTCCACTTT. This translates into CASSARSQANSPLHF.

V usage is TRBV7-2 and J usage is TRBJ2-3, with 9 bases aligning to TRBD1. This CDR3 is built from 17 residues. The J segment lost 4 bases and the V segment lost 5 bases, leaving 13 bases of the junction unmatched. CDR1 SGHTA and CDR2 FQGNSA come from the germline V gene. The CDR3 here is CASSQGGRGQGSDTQYF. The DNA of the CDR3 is TGTGCCAGCAGCCAAGGGGGCAGGGGACAGGGATCAGATACGCAGTATTTT. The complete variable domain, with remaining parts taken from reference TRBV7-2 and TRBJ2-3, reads GAGVSQSPSNKVTEKGKDVELRCDPISGHTALYWYRQSLGQGLEFLIYFQGNSAPDKSGLPSDRFSAERTGGSVSTLTIQRTQQEDSAVYLCASSQGGRGQGSDTQYFGPGTRLTVL.

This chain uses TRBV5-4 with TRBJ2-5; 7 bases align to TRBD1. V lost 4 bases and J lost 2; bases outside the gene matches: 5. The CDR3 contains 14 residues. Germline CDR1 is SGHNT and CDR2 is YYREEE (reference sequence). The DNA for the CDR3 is TGTGCCAGCAGCCTGCCGGGACAGCAAGAGACCCAGTACTTC. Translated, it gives CASSLPGQQETQYF.

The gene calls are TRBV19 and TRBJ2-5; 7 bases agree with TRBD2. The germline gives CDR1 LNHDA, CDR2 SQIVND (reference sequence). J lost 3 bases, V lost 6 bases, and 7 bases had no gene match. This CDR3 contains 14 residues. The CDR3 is CASRGAGWEETQYF. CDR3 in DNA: TGTGCCAGTAGGGGAGCGGGGTGGGAAGAGACCCAGTACTTC.

CDR3 protein: CATTSQGVNSPLHF. DNA of the CDR3: TGTGCCACCACATCACAGGGGGTCAATTCACCCCTCCACTTT. The rearrangement uses TRBV28 and TRBJ1-6, with TRBD1 matching over 8 bases. V shed 10 bases, J shed 7 bases, and the junction held 9 bases outside the gene matches. Germline V gives CDR1 MDHEN, CDR2 SYDVKM. The CDR3 runs 14 residues.

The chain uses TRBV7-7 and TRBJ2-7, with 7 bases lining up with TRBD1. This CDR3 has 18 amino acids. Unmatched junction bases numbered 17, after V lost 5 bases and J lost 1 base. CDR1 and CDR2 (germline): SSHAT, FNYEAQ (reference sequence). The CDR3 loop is CASSPTLPPLTGSYEQYF. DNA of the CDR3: TGTGCCAGCAGCCCAACCCTCCCTCCTCTGACAGGGTCCTACGAGCAGTACTTC.

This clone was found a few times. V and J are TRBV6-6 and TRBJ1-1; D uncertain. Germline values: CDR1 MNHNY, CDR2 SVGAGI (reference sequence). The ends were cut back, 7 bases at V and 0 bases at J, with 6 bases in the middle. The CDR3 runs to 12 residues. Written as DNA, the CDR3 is TGTGCCAGCACCCGAGTGAACACTGAAGCTTTCTTT. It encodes CASTRVNTEAFF.

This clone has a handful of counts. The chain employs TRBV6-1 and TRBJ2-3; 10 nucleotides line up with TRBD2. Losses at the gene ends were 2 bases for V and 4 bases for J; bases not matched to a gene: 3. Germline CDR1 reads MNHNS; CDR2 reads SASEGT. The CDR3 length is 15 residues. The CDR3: CASSERSGGADTQYF. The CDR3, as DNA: TGTGCCAGCAGTGAAAGGAGCGGGGGGGCAGATACGCAGTATTTT.

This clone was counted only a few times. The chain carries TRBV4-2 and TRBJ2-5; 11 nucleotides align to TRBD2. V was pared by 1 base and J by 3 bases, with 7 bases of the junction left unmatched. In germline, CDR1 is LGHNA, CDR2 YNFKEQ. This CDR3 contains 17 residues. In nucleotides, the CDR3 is TGTGCCAGCAGCCAAGCTTCCCATAGCGGGGGGGAAGAGACCCAGTACTTC. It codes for CASSQASHSGGEETQYF.

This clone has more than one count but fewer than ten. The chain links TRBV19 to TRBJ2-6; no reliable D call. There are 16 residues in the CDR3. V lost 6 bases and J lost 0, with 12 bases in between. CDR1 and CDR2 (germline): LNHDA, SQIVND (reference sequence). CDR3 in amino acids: CASSRETSSGANVLTF. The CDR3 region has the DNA TGTGCCAGTAGCCGAGAAACGAGCTCTGGGGCCAACGTCCTGACTTTC.